Listed below are T cell receptor beta chains from one sample, sequenced in a study of shared clonotypes between healthy human individuals. TCRdb's copy holds only in-frame clones and misses some; the assay was immunoSEQ multiplex PCR. The sample holds approximately 2,000,000 clones, over 85% seen once. Sequenced sample: naive CD8+ T cells from PBMCs. Receptor source: a man aged 18 to 30 in good health. Some clones in this sample may be carry-over from other donors' samples. CDR3s leave out the opening cysteine and the closing phenylalanine or tryptophan. Expanded clones get a size class; other rows say once, few or many, or leave the size out.

clone size,V gene,CDR3 protein
NA,TRBV11-2,ASSLWGRLEQY
NA,TRBV6-1,ASSELAGGPGKNTGELF
NA,TRBV28,ASSLGLAGRRDTQY
NA,TRBV2,ASSERGTSYEQY
NA,TRBV28,ASRGDSWGDTQY
NA,TRBV28,ASSLVRELYEQY
NA,TRBV19,ASSWSLAGYEQY
once,TRBV28,ASSSPPFGGIEETQY
NA,TRBV19,ASSTWDRIYEQY
NA,TRBV12-5,ASAMGDRQETQY
NA,TRBV4-3,ASSQLTANTEAF
few,TRBV4-3,ASSQEREQNTEAF
NA,TRBV13,ASSLGRVYEQY
NA,TRBV9,ASTASNTGELF
NA,TRBV28,ASRLLAEGYPGELF
NA,TRBV30,AWSVGGRSDNEQF
NA,TRBV7-6,ASSGRDTYEQY
NA,TRBV6-5,ASSYFAGSEETQY
NA,TRBV2,ASSLKNGQRDSNQPQH
NA,TRBV29-1,SVEGGQGGNEQF
few,TRBV28,ASSLTGPQPQH
NA,TRBV12-5,ASGDSDYNEQF
NA,TRBV28,ASSPTAANTEAF
NA,TRBV11-2,ASSLWDSAMNTEAF
NA,TRBV27,ASSLSRNTEAF
few,TRBV27,ASSSGTGYNQPQH
NA,TRBV5-1,ASSLEGTSYEQY